The 12 T cell receptor beta chains reported below all come from one sample, sequenced in a study of blood T cell repertoires in COVID-19. Profiling relied on immunoSEQ multiplex PCR, and the TCRdb table lists in-frame clones only, not all of them. This table holds about 38,000 clones, around 70% found once. The sample consisted of peripheral blood. The receptors were sampled from a man between 70 and 80 years old with COVID-19, enrolled during active disease.

The table lists this clone with a count of one. The chain is built from TRBV6-5 and TRBJ1-1, with a weak D call TRBD1 (5 bases). Trimming removed 5 bases from V and 5 bases from J, with 18 bases in between. CDR1 and CDR2 (germline): MNHEY, SVGAGI. CDR3 length: 15 amino acids. The CDR3 is CASSPQTGGGTEAFF. The CDR3 DNA sequence: TGTGCCAGCAGTCCCCAAACGGGGGGAGGGACTGAAGCTTTCTTT.

This rearrangement joins TRBV7-2 to TRBJ2-7; 8 positions agree with TRBD2. Germline V CDR1 and CDR2: SGHTA, FQGNSA. V lost 2 bases, J lost 6 bases, and 15 bases stayed unmatched. The CDR3 has 17 amino acids. The chain's CDR3 is CASSLIGLVAGKSEQYF. Written as DNA, the CDR3 is TGTGCCAGCAGCTTAATTGGTCTAGTAGCGGGGAAAAGCGAGCAGTACTTC.

This clone was picked up a small number of times. V and J are TRBV19 and TRBJ1-2; 7 nucleotides line up with TRBD1. Trimming at V came to 6 bases and at J to 8 bases, leaving 12 bases not matched to a gene. CDR1 is LNHDA, CDR2 SQIVND, per germline (reference sequence). CDR3 length: 14 residues. The CDR3 here is CASRIPDRPRGYTF. In DNA form, the CDR3 reads TGTGCCAGTAGGATACCGGACAGGCCGAGAGGCTACACCTTC.

The genes are TRBV19 and TRBJ1-1; D might be TRBD1 (6 bases). Germline V lookup: CDR1 LNHDA, CDR2 SQIVND (reference sequence). This CDR3 spans 14 amino acids. Trimming shortened V by 7 bases and J by 4 bases, and 16 bases separated the two germline ends. The DNA of the CDR3 is TGTGCCAGTAAGGTCGCAGCCAGGGGCACTGAAGCTTTCTTT. This codes for CASKVAARGTEAFF.

This chain joins TRBV7-2 and TRBJ2-7; no reliable D call. The germline gives CDR1 SGHTA, CDR2 FQGNSA. The CDR3 runs to 13 residues. Between the trimmed V and J ends, which lost 1 base and 2 bases, there was a span of 6 bases. The CDR3 DNA reads as TGTGCCAGCAGCTTAGTTACACCCTACGAGCAGTACTTC. This translates into CASSLVTPYEQYF.

This clone was detected once. The chain employs TRBV10-3 and TRBJ2-1; the match to TRBD2 covers 9 bases. The CDR3 contains 14 residues. The ends lost 2 bases at V and 7 bases at J; junction bases unmatched: 3. CDR1 ENHRY and CDR2 SYGVKD come from the germline V gene. In DNA, the CDR3 is TGTGCCATCAGTGAGAGGCTAGCGGGGAATGAGCAGTTCTTC. This sequence encodes CAISERLAGNEQFF.

The genes are TRBV5-5 and TRBJ2-7; 10 bases fit TRBD1. Trimming removed 4 bases from V and 6 bases from J; junction bases left unmatched: 4. CDR3 length: 13 amino acids. Germline assignment: CDR1 SGHKS and CDR2 YYEKEE (reference sequence). Here the CDR3 reads CASSVTGGSEQYF. The CDR3 coding sequence is TGTGCCAGCAGCGTGACAGGGGGCAGCGAGCAGTACTTC.

The rearrangement joins TRBV12-5 to TRBJ2-7; 7 bases fit TRBD2. Germline CDR1 and CDR2: LGHNT and FRNRAP. The trim removed 3 bases at V and 6 bases at J, leaving 2 bases unmatched. This CDR3 has 12 amino acids. DNA of the CDR3: TGTGCTAGTGGTTTCCCGGGGGGCGAGCAGTACTTC. Its protein product is CASGFPGGEQYF.

V and J are TRBV11-2 and TRBJ2-6; 7 positions agree with TRBD1. Germline V CDR1 and CDR2: SGHAT, FQNNGV. V was pared by 5 bases and J by 0 bases, with 7 bases of the junction left unmatched. CDR3 length: 17 residues. DNA of the CDR3: TGTGCCAGCAGCGCACGGGACAGCTCCTCTGGGGCCAACGTCCTGACTTTC. Amino acid sequence: CASSARDSSSGANVLTF.

The gene calls are TRBV6-5 and TRBJ2-7; a weak D match, TRBD1 (6 bases). This CDR3 comprises 12 residues. V lost 5 bases to trimming and J lost 9 bases, with 14 bases between them. Germline V gene sequence: CDR1 MNHEY, CDR2 SVGAGI. CDR3 coding DNA: TGTGCCAGCAGTCACAGGGTTCGCGCGCAGTACTTC. It translates to CASSHRVRAQYF.

The chain carries TRBV9 and TRBJ2-3; 7 positions agree with TRBD1. Germline V gene lookup returns CDR1 SGDLS and CDR2 YYNGEE. V dropped 3 bases and J dropped 4; count of bases not matched to a gene: 8. This CDR3 has 15 residues. CDR3 residues: CASSAATGKADTQYF. CDR3 nucleotides: TGTGCCAGCAGCGCTGCGACAGGGAAGGCAGATACGCAGTATTTT.

V usage is TRBV6-6 and J usage is TRBJ1-1; D may be TRBD1 (6 bases). Trimming removed 6 bases from V and 1 base from J, with 9 bases in between. CDR3 length equals 13 residues. CDR1 is MNHNY and CDR2 is SVGAGI in the germline V gene (reference sequence). Written as DNA, the CDR3 is TGTGCCAGCAGCCGGACAGCGAACACTGAAGCTTTCTTT. As protein: CASSRTANTEAFF.